This TCR beta chain came from a study of shared clonotypes between healthy human individuals. CDR3 size: 16 residues. Trimming took 5 bases from V and 1 from J, leaving 14 bases between them. CDR1 SGHVS and CDR2 FQNEAQ come from the germline V gene. The method was immunoSEQ multiplex PCR; TCRdb's version includes in-frame clones alone and lacks a portion of them. The profile shows a few hundred thousand clones, just over 65% of them singletons. V usage is TRBV7-8 and J usage is TRBJ2-2; TRBD1 is a possible D gene (5 bases). The TCR was taken from a man aged 30-40 years in good health. Sequencing was carried out using memory CD4+ T cells sorted from blood. Subset in this sample: CD45RA-negative fraction. CDR3 sequence reads: CASSRRAQGNTGELFF. The CDR3 DNA reads TGTGCCAGCAGCCGCCGGGCCCAGGGGAACACCGGGGAGCTGTTTTTT. Drawing the rest from reference TRBV7-8 and TRBJ2-2, the complete variable domain is GAGVSQSPRYKVAKRGQDVALRCDPISGHVSLFWYQQALGQGPEFLTYFQNEAQLDKSGLPSDRFFAERPEGSVSTLKIQRTQQEDSAVYLCASSRRAQGNTGELFFGEGSRLTVL.